A single sample gave rise to the 10 T cell receptor beta chains below, sequenced in a study of T cells in Graves' hyperthyroidism and ophthalmopathy. Amplification targeted TCR beta CDR3 regions from RNA transcripts. With the HTBI primer set, the TCR CDR3 went through a first round of RT-PCR. TCRdb re-called the multiplex PCR reads with MiXCR, one entry per CDR3 protein. The table has about 320,000 distinct CDR3 sequences, roughly 17% seen once. Sequenced sample: blood. Source of these receptors: a man younger than 40 with Graves' hyperthyroidism.

The V call is TRBV29-1, the J call TRBJ1-3, with D unclear. The CDR3 loop spans 12 amino acids. The germline CDR1 and CDR2 sequences are SQVTM and ANQGSEA. Trimming left V 0 bases short and J 0 bases short, with 0 bases between. The CDR3 nucleotides are TGCAGCGTTGAAGACTCTGGAAACACCATATATTTT. Its translation: CSVEDSGNTIYF.

This chain connects TRBV6-1 to TRBJ2-5; 7 nucleotides match TRBD2. This CDR3 is 15 amino acids long. The V gene's germline CDR1 is MNHNS and CDR2 SASEGT. V lost 5 bases, J lost 2 bases, and 8 bases stayed unmatched. As DNA, the CDR3 is TGTGCCAGCAGTCCGGGGCGGGGGTGGCAAGAGACCCAGTACTTC. It codes for CASSPGRGWQETQYF.

The chain is built from TRBV12-3 or TRBV12-4 and TRBJ1-2; D gene uncertain. The ends were cut back, 3 bases at V and 0 bases at J, with 8 bases in the middle. The CDR3 spans 14 residues. CDR3 nucleotides: TGTGCCAGCAGTTTCGGCACCACTAACTATGGCTACACCTTC. It yields the protein CASSFGTTNYGYTF.

This clonotype was seen many times. V is TRBV14 and J is TRBJ2-6, with a possible D match to TRBD1 (6 bases). The CDR3 loop spans 17 amino acids. CDR1 and CDR2 from the germline V gene are SGHDN and FVKESK. Trimming removed 4 bases at V and 0 bases at J, with 13 bases between. The CDR3, as DNA: TGTGCCAGCAGCCCGTCCAGGGGAAGCTCTGGGGCCAACGTCCTGACTTTC. Protein: CASSPSRGSSGANVLTF.

This clonotype was recorded many times. V gene TRBV27 combines with J gene TRBJ2-7; possibly TRBD1 or TRBD2 for D (6 bases each). This CDR3 region has 14 residues. The germline V gene has CDR1 MNHEY and CDR2 SMNVEV (reference sequence). The V gene lost 3 bases and the J gene lost 4 bases, with 13 bases spanning the gap. Here the CDR3 DNA reads TGTGCCAGCAGTTTGATCCGGGGGCGATACGAGCAGTACTTC. It translates to CASSLIRGRYEQYF.

This clonotype was recorded at least ten times. The CDR3 loop reads CSARDKQGTDTQYF. The CDR3 DNA follows: TGCAGTGCTAGAGATAAACAGGGCACAGATACGCAGTATTTT. The rearrangement uses TRBV20-1 and TRBJ2-3; D is perhaps TRBD1 (5 bases). This CDR3 has 14 residues. CDR1 DFQATT and CDR2 SNEGSKA come from the germline V gene (reference sequence). V was trimmed by 0 bases and J by 1 base, leaving 8 bases between them.

The rearrangement joins TRBV19 to TRBJ1-5; TRBD1 aligns across 7 bases. Losses at the gene ends were 5 bases for V and 5 bases for J; bases not matched to a gene: 9. The CDR3 has 15 residues. Germline V gene lookup returns CDR1 LNHDA and CDR2 SQIVND (reference sequence). CDR3 sequence reads: CASSVTGEADQPQHF. CDR3 bases: TGTGCCAGTAGTGTAACAGGGGAAGCGGATCAGCCCCAGCATTTT.

This clonotype was recorded at least ten times. The gene calls are TRBV2 and TRBJ2-7, with TRBD2 matching 8 bases. The V and J ends lost 6 bases and 0 bases, in that order; junction bases with no gene match: 7. This CDR3 contains 15 residues. CDR1 SNHLY and CDR2 FYNNEI come from the germline V gene. The CDR3 loop is CASRALAAPSYEQYF. The CDR3 DNA sequence: TGTGCCAGCAGGGCACTAGCGGCCCCCTCCTACGAGCAGTACTTC. Based on the CDR3 plus reference TRBV2 and TRBJ2-7, the full variable domain is EPEVTQTPSHQVTQMGQEVILRCVPISNHLYFYWYRQILGQKVEFLVSFYNNEISEKSEIFDDQFSVERPDGSNFTLKIRSTKLEDSAMYFCASRALAAPSYEQYFGPGTRLTVT.

This clonotype was counted a few times. V gene TRBV27 combines with J gene TRBJ2-7; a possible D gene is TRBD2 (6 bases). The CDR3 runs 13 residues. Germline CDR1 is MNHEY and CDR2 is SMNVEV (reference sequence). V was clipped by 4 bases and J by 3 bases, with 10 bases between them. Here the CDR3 reads CASSSGLLYEQYF. The CDR3 DNA follows: TGTGCCAGCAGTTCCGGACTACTCTACGAGCAGTACTTC.

The rearrangement joins TRBV30 to TRBJ1-1; 11 bases line up with TRBD1. Germline V gene sequence: CDR1 GTSNPN, CDR2 SVGIG (reference sequence). J lost 5 bases, V lost 4 bases, and 12 bases had no gene match. The CDR3 is 16 amino acids. The CDR3 bases are TGTGCCTGGATTTCAGGACAGGGGGCTATGGGGACTGAAGCTTTCTTT. Its translation is CAWISGQGAMGTEAFF. Drawing the rest from reference TRBV30 and TRBJ1-1, the complete variable domain is SQTIHQWPATLVQPVGSPLSLECTVEGTSNPNLYWYRQAAGRGLQLLFYSVGIGQISSEVPQNLSASRPQDRQFILSSKKLLLSDSGFYLCAWISGQGAMGTEAFFGQGTRLTVV.